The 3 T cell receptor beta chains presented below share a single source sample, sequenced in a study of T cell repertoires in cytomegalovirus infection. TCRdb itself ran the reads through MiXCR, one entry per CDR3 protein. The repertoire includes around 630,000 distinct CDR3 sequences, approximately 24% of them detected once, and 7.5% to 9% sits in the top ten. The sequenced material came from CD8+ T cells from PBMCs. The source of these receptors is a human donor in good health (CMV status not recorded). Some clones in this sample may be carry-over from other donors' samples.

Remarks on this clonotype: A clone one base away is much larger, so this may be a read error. CDR3 loop: CANSFGRDGTNQPQHF. Written as DNA, the CDR3 is TGTGCCAACAGCTTTGGCCGGGACGGCACCAATCAGCCCCAGCATTTT. This chain joins TRBV7-6 and TRBJ1-5; D possibly corresponds to TRBD1 (5 bases). The CDR3 is 16 residues long. Germline V CDR1 and CDR2: SGHVS, FNYEAQ.

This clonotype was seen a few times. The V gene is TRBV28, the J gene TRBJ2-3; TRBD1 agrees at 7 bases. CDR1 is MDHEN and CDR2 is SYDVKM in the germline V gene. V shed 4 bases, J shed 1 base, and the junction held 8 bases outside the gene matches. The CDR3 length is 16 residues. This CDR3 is CASSSRTGLRTDTQYF. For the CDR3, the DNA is TGTGCCAGCAGTTCACGGACAGGCCTCCGCACAGATACGCAGTATTTT. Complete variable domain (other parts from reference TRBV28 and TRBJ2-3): DVKVTQSSRYLVKRTGEKVFLECVQDMDHENMFWYRQDPGLGLRLIYFSYDVKMKEKGDIPEGYSVSREKKERFSLILESASTNQTSMYLCASSSRTGLRTDTQYFGPGTRLTVL.

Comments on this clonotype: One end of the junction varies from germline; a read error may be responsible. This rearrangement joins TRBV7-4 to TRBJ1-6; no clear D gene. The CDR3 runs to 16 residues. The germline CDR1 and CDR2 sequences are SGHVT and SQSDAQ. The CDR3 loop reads CASSPHPTVINLPLHF. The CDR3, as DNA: TGTGCCAGCAGCCCACATCCGACGGTGATTAATTTACCCCTCCACTTT.